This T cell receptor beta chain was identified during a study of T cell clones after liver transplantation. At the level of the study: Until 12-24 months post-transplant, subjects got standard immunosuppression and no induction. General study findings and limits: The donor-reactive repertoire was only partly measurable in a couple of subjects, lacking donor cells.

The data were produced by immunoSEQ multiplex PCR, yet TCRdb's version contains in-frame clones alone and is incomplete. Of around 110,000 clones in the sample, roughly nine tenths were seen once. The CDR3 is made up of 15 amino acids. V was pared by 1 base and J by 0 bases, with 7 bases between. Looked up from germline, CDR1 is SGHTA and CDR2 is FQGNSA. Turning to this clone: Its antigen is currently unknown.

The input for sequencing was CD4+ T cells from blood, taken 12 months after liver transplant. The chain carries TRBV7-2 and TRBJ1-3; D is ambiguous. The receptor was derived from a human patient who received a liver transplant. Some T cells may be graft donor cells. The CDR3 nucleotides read TGTGCCAGCAGCTTAGTGGTGGGCTCTGGAAACACCATATATTTT. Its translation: CASSLVVGSGNTIYF.